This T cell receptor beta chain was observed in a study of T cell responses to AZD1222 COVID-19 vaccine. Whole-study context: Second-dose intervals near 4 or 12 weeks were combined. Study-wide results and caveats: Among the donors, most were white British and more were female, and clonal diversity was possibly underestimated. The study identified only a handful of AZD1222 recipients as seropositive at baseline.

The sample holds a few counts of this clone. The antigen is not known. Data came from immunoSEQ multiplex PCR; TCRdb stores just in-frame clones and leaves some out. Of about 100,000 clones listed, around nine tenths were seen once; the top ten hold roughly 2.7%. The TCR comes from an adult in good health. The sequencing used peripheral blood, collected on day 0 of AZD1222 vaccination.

In nucleotides, the CDR3 is TGTGCCAGCAGCGTAGGGGTTGGGGGGACACGAAACTATGGCTACACCTTC. Protein product: CASSVGVGGTRNYGYTF. The chain combines TRBV9 with TRBJ1-2, with D perhaps TRBD1 (6 bases). Germline V lookup: CDR1 SGDLS, CDR2 YYNGEE. V was pared by 0 bases and J by 2 bases, with 17 bases between. This CDR3 spans 17 amino acids.